This T cell receptor (beta chain) was sequenced in a study of cytomegalovirus exposure and HLA in healthy donors. Study-wide results and limits: In a later analysis, TCR beta V- and J-gene trimming was associated with a missense DCLRE1C variant. Over 15,000 TCR beta sequences were associated with HLA alleles at 0.05 false discovery rate in a later analysis.

The PCR was carried out with 60 Vbeta primers and 13 Jbeta primers. Profiled with immunoSEQ multiplex PCR; TCRdb holds only in-frame clones, not every one. The data contain about 110,000 clones, 13% to 15% of them singletons. Concerning this clone: What it binds is not known.

CDR3 length equals 16 residues. Trimming cost V 4 bases and J 4 bases, with 16 bases left between them. Germline CDR1 and CDR2: LNHDA and SQIVND (reference sequence). This TCR came from a female donor in good health and CMV-seronegative. The gene calls are TRBV19 and TRBJ1-4; D is possibly TRBD1 (6 bases). Sample: PBMCs. The CDR3 sequence: CASSTPLQGINEKLFF. The CDR3 coding sequence is TGTGCCAGTAGTACACCCCTCCAGGGGATTAATGAAAAACTGTTTTTT.